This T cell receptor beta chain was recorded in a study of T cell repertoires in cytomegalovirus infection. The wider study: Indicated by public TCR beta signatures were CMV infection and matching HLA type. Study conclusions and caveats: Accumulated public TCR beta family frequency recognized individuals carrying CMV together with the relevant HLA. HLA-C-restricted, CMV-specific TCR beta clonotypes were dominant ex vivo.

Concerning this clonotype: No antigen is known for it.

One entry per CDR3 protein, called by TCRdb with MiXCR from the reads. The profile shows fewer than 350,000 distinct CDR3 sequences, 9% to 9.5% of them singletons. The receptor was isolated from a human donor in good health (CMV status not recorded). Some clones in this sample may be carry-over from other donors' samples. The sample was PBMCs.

The CDR3 DNA reads as TGTGCCAGCTCACTCCCAGGACAGCATGTCTATGGCTACACCTTC. Residues: CASSLPGQHVYGYTF. The chain joins TRBV18 to TRBJ1-2, with D possibly matching TRBD1 (6 bases). The CDR3 is 15 residues long. Between the trimmed V and J ends, which lost 4 bases and 4 bases, there was a span of 16 bases. Germline V CDR1 and CDR2: KGHSH, LQKENI.